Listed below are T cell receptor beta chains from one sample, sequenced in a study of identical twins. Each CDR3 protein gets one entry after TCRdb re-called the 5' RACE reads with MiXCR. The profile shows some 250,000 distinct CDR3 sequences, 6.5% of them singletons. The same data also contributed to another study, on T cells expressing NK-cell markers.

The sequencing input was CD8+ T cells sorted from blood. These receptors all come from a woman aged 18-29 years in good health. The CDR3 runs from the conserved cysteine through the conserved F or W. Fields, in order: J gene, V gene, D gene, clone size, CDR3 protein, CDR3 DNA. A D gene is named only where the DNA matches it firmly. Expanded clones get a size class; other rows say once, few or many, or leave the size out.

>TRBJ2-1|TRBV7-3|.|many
CASSLIRTVYNEQFF
TGTGCCAGCAGCTTAATTCGGACAGTGTACAATGAGCAGTTCTTC
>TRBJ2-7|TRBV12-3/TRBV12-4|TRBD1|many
CASSPGGDVSYEQYF
TGTGCCAGCAGTCCAGGGGGCGATGTCTCCTACGAGCAGTACTTC
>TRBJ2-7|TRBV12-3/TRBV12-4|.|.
CASSRQVGEQYF
TGTGCCAGCAGCAGACAGGTTGGCGAGCAGTACTTC
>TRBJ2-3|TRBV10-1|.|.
CASSYGTTDTQYF
TGCGCCAGCAGTTACGGGACTACAGATACGCAGTATTTT
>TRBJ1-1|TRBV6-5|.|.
CASSWNPRAGEAFF
TGTGCCAGCAGTTGGAATCCCCGGGCGGGTGAAGCTTTCTTT
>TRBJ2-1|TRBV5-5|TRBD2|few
CASSQTSGRVYNEQFF
TGTGCCAGCAGCCAGACTAGCGGGAGGGTTTACAATGAGCAGTTCTTC
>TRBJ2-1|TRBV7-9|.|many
CASSSARREGHEQFF
TGTGCCAGCAGCTCAGCTAGGCGGGAAGGACATGAGCAGTTCTTC
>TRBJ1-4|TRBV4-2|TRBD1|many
CASSLGTDNEKLFF
TGTGCCAGCAGCCTGGGGACAGATAATGAAAAACTGTTTTTT
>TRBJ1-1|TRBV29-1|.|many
CSVVRDTEAFF
TGCAGCGTCGTCCGGGACACTGAAGCTTTCTTT
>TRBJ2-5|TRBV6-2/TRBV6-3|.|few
CASSYRPRLETQYF
TGTGCCAGCAGTTACCGTCCCCGGCTAGAGACCCAGTACTTC
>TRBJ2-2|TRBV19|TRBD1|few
CASSIEHVPGQRNTGELFF
TGTGCCAGTAGTATAGAGCACGTCCCGGGACAGAGGAACACCGGGGAGCTGTTTTTT
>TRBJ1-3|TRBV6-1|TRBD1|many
CASSPTGGAHGNTIYF
TGTGCCAGCAGTCCTACAGGGGGCGCACATGGAAACACCATATATTTT
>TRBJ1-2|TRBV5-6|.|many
CASSLGTADYGYTF
TGTGCCAGCAGCTTGGGGACAGCTGATTATGGCTACACCTTC
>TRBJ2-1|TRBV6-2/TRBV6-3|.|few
CASSTGFGNEQFF
TGTGCCAGCAGTACAGGGTTCGGCAATGAGCAGTTCTTC
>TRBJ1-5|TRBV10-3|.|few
CAISEDRIGGQPQHF
TGTGCCATCAGTGAAGACAGGATCGGGGGTCAGCCCCAGCATTTT
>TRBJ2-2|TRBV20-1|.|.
CSARYTGQTTGELFF
TGCAGTGCTAGGTACACGGGTCAAACCACCGGGGAGCTGTTTTTT
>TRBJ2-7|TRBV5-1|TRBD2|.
CASSPPGRGSTYEQYF
TGCGCCAGCAGCCCGCCGGGGCGGGGGAGTACCTACGAGCAGTACTTC
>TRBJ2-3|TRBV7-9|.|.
CASSLPTNWNPGDTQYF
TGTGCCAGCAGCTTACCGACTAATTGGAACCCCGGGGATACGCAGTATTTT
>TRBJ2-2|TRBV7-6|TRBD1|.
CASSYITGGIGELFF
TGTGCCAGCAGTTATATAACAGGGGGCATCGGGGAGCTGTTTTTT
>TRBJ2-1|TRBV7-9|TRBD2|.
CARLRRETHNEQFF
TGTGCCCGCTTAAGGCGGGAGACCCACAATGAGCAGTTCTTC
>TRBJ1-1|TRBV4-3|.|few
CASSQDMGGAFF
TGCGCCAGCAGCCAAGATATGGGGGGAGCTTTCTTT
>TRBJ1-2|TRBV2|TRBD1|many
CASRGRTGHGYTF
TGTGCCAGCAGGGGTAGGACAGGACACGGCTACACCTTC
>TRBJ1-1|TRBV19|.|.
CASSLPTGYETFF
TGTGCCAGTAGCCTTCCTACAGGGTATGAAACTTTCTTT
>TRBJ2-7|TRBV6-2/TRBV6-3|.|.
CASSSPGAPGGDEQYF
TGTGCCAGCAGTTCTCCTGGCGCTCCAGGAGGTGACGAGCAGTACTTC
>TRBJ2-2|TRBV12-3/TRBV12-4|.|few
CASSFEGPGELFF
TGTGCCAGCAGTTTTGAAGGGCCCGGGGAGCTGTTTTTT
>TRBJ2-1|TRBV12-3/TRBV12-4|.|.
CAIALGFGEQLF
TGTGCCATCGCTCTAGGGTTCGGTGAGCAGCTCTTC
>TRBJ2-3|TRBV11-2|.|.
CASRSGGLGTQYF
TGTGCCAGCAGATCCGGAGGGCTCGGTACGCAGTATTTT